Reported below is one T cell receptor (beta chain). From germline, CDR1 is SEHNR and CDR2 FQNEAQ (reference sequence). The ends were cut back, 5 bases at V and 4 bases at J, with 17 bases in the middle. The CDR3 is made up of 16 amino acids. Clones were sequenced by immunoSEQ multiplex PCR, and TCRdb holds only the in-frame ones, with some missing. The data hold roughly 14,000 clones, with 69% observed a single time. The sample originates from a study of immune cell composition in non-small cell lung cancer. The receptor's source is a human donor with non-small cell lung cancer. The rearrangement links TRBV7-9 to TRBJ1-4, with a tentative D call TRBD1 (5 bases). Sequenced sample: lung tumor tissue. CDR3 nucleotide sequence: TGTGCCAGCAGCCCACCTGCCGGGGGGAGTAATGAAAAACTGTTTTTT. This encodes CASSPPAGGSNEKLFF.